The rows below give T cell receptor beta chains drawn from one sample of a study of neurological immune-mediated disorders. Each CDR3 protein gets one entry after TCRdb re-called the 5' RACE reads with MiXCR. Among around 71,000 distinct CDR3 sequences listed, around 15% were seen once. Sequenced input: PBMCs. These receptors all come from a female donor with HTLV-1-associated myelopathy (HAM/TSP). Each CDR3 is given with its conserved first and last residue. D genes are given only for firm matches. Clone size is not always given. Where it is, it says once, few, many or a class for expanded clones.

CDR3 DNA: TGTGCCAGCAGCCTCCAGCGGAAGGGGCTTATTGGCAATGAGCAGTTCTTC
CDR3 protein: CASSLQRKGLIGNEQFF
V gene: TRBV12-3/TRBV12-4
J gene: TRBJ2-1
D gene: NA
CDR3 length: 17
clone size: many

CDR3 DNA: TGCAGTGCTAGCGGTGGTTTCTCTAGCACAGATACGCAGTATTTT
CDR3 protein: CSASGGFSSTDTQYF
V gene: TRBV20-1
J gene: TRBJ2-3
D gene: NA
CDR3 length: 15
clone size: many

CDR3 DNA: TGCAGTGCTCGACAAGATAGCAATCAGCCCCAGCATTTT
CDR3 protein: CSARQDSNQPQHF
V gene: TRBV20-1
J gene: TRBJ1-5
D gene: NA
CDR3 length: 13
clone size: many

CDR3 DNA: TGTGCCAGCAGGGACAGGGGGCTAGGAGGCTATGGCTACACCTTC
CDR3 protein: CASRDRGLGGYGYTF
V gene: TRBV25-1
J gene: TRBJ1-2
D gene: TRBD1
CDR3 length: 15
clone size: many

CDR3 DNA: TGTGCCAGCAGTGAGAGTGGAGGACAGGGTCCGCGACAGTACTTC
CDR3 protein: CASSESGGQGPRQYF
V gene: TRBV6-1
J gene: TRBJ2-4
D gene: TRBD1
CDR3 length: 15
clone size: few

CDR3 DNA: TGTGCCATCATGGGACAGGGTCACAATGAGCAGTTCTTC
CDR3 protein: CAIMGQGHNEQFF
V gene: TRBV10-3
J gene: TRBJ2-1
D gene: TRBD1
CDR3 length: 13
clone size: many

CDR3 DNA: TGCGCCAGCAGCCAACTCGGGGGTACTAATGAAAAACTGTTTTTT
CDR3 protein: CASSQLGGTNEKLFF
V gene: TRBV4-1
J gene: TRBJ1-4
D gene: NA
CDR3 length: 15
clone size: many

CDR3 DNA: TGCGCCAGCAGCTTGTTTGACGGAATGGAGCAGTACTTC
CDR3 protein: CASSLFDGMEQYF
V gene: TRBV5-1
J gene: TRBJ2-7
D gene: NA
CDR3 length: 13
clone size: few

CDR3 DNA: TGTGCCAGCAGCTTTTGGGCTAGCGGGGCGGACGGGGAGCTGTTTTTT
CDR3 protein: CASSFWASGADGELFF
V gene: TRBV5-5
J gene: TRBJ2-2
D gene: TRBD2
CDR3 length: 16
clone size: many

CDR3 DNA: TGTGCCAGCAGTTTTAGGGCATCTGGAAACAACATATATTTT
CDR3 protein: CASSFRASGNNIYF
V gene: TRBV28
J gene: TRBJ1-3
D gene: NA
CDR3 length: 14
clone size: NA

CDR3 DNA: TGTGCCAGCAGTAGGACAGGGGCCAAAAACATTCAGTACTTC
CDR3 protein: CASSRTGAKNIQYF
V gene: TRBV12-3/TRBV12-4
J gene: TRBJ2-4
D gene: TRBD1
CDR3 length: 14
clone size: NA

CDR3 DNA: TGTGCCAGCCTCTTTTCCCGCCTAGCGGGGAACTACGAGCAGTACTTC
CDR3 protein: CASLFSRLAGNYEQYF
V gene: TRBV2
J gene: TRBJ2-7
D gene: TRBD2
CDR3 length: 16
clone size: many

CDR3 DNA: TGTGCCAGCAGCTTGTTCAGTATCCTACGGGGAACAGATACGCAGTATTTT
CDR3 protein: CASSLFSILRGTDTQYF
V gene: TRBV5-6
J gene: TRBJ2-3
D gene: NA
CDR3 length: 17
clone size: many

CDR3 DNA: TGTGCCAGCAGTAGGGACCCGAGGACGCCCCAGCATTTT
CDR3 protein: CASSRDPRTPQHF
V gene: TRBV6-5
J gene: TRBJ1-5
D gene: NA
CDR3 length: 13
clone size: many

CDR3 DNA: TGTGCCAGCAGCGGTAGCGGGGGGACCTACAATGAGCAGTTCTTC
CDR3 protein: CASSGSGGTYNEQFF
V gene: TRBV9
J gene: TRBJ2-1
D gene: TRBD2
CDR3 length: 15
clone size: NA

CDR3 DNA: TGCAGCGTTGAAGGAGGGGAGTTGAACAATGAGCAGTTCTTC
CDR3 protein: CSVEGGELNNEQFF
V gene: TRBV29-1
J gene: TRBJ2-1
D gene: NA
CDR3 length: 14
clone size: many

CDR3 DNA: TGCAGTGCTTCTCCCCGCGGGAGGGGGGATCAGCCCCAGCATTTT
CDR3 protein: CSASPRGRGDQPQHF
V gene: TRBV20-1
J gene: TRBJ1-5
D gene: NA
CDR3 length: 15
clone size: many

CDR3 DNA: TGTGCCAGCAGCTTGGCCGGGGGGGGAGATAATTCACCCCTCCACTTT
CDR3 protein: CASSLAGGGDNSPLHF
V gene: TRBV5-6
J gene: TRBJ1-6
D gene: NA
CDR3 length: 16
clone size: few

CDR3 DNA: TGCAGTGCTACCCCGGGGGCGGTGTACAATGAGCAGTTCTTC
CDR3 protein: CSATPGAVYNEQFF
V gene: TRBV20-1
J gene: TRBJ2-1
D gene: NA
CDR3 length: 14
clone size: many

CDR3 DNA: TGTGCCAGCAGTGTGGGAGCCTCACCCCTCCACTTT
CDR3 protein: CASSVGASPLHF
V gene: TRBV25-1
J gene: TRBJ1-6
D gene: NA
CDR3 length: 12
clone size: many

CDR3 DNA: TGTGCCAGCTGCGGGGGGGTTAACACCGGGGAGCTGTTTTTT
CDR3 protein: CASCGGVNTGELFF
V gene: TRBV6-5
J gene: TRBJ2-2
D gene: TRBD2
CDR3 length: 14
clone size: many

CDR3 DNA: TGTGCCATCGGGACAGGTCCCTACGAGCAGTACTTC
CDR3 protein: CAIGTGPYEQYF
V gene: TRBV10-3
J gene: TRBJ2-7
D gene: TRBD1
CDR3 length: 12
clone size: once

CDR3 DNA: TGTGCCAGCAGCCAGGGGAGAGGGGATCAGCCCCAGCATTTT
CDR3 protein: CASSQGRGDQPQHF
V gene: TRBV14
J gene: TRBJ1-5
D gene: NA
CDR3 length: 14
clone size: NA

CDR3 DNA: TGTGCCAGCAGTTCGTACAGGGGACAGAATCCGCCCCAGCATTTT
CDR3 protein: CASSSYRGQNPPQHF
V gene: TRBV27
J gene: TRBJ1-5
D gene: TRBD1
CDR3 length: 15
clone size: NA

CDR3 DNA: TGCGCCAGCAGCATGCAGGGGGCTGAAGAAAAACTGTTTTTT
CDR3 protein: CASSMQGAEEKLFF
V gene: TRBV5-1
J gene: TRBJ1-4
D gene: TRBD1
CDR3 length: 14
clone size: NA